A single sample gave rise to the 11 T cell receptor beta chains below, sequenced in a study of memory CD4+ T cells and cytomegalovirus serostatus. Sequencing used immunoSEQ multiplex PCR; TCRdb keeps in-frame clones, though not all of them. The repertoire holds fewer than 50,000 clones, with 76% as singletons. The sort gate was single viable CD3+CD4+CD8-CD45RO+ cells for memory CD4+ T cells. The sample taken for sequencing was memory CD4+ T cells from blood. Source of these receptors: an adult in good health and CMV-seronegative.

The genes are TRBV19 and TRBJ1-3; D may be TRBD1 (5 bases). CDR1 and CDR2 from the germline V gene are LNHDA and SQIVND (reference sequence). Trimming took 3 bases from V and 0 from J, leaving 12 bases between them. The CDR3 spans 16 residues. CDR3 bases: TGTGCCAGTAGTATGAGTCACACAGGCTCTGGAAACACCATATATTTT. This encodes CASSMSHTGSGNTIYF.

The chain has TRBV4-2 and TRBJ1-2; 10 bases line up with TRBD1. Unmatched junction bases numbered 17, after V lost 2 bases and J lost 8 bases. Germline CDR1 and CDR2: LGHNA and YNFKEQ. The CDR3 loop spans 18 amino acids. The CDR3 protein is CASSQSAGTGERGGGYTF. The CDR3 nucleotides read TGTGCCAGCAGCCAATCCGCCGGGACAGGGGAAAGGGGAGGCGGCTACACCTTC.

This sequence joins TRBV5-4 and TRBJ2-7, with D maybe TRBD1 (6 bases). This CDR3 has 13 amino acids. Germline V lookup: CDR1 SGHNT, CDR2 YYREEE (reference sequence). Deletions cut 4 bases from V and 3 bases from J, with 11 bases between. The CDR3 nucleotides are TGTGCCAGCAGCCCGGACAGAAACTACGAGCAGTACTTC. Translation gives CASSPDRNYEQYF.

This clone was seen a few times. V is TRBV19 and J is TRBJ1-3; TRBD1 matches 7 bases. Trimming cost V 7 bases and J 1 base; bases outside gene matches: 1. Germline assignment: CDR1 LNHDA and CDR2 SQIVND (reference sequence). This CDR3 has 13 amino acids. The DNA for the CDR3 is TGTGCCAGTATGGACAGGTCTGGAAACACCATATATTTT. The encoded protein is CASMDRSGNTIYF.

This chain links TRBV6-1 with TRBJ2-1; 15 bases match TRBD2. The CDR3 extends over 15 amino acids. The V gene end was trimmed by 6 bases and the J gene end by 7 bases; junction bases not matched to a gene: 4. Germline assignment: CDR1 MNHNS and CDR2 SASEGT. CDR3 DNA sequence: TGTGCCAGCAGGACGGGACTAGCGGGAGGAAATGAGCAGTTCTTC. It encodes CASRTGLAGGNEQFF.

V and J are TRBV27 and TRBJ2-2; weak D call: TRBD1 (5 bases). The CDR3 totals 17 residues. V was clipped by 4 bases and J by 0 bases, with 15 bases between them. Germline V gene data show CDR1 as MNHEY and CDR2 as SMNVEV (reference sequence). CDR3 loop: CASSSRQFKTNTGELFF. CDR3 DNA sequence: TGTGCCAGCAGTTCCAGACAGTTTAAAACGAACACCGGGGAGCTGTTTTTT.

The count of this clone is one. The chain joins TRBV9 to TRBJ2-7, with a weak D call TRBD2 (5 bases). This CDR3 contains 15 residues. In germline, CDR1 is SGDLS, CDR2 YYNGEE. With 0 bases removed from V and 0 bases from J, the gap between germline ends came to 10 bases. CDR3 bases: TGTGCCAGCAGCGTAGGCGCGGGCGCCTCCTACGAGCAGTACTTC. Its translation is CASSVGAGASYEQYF.

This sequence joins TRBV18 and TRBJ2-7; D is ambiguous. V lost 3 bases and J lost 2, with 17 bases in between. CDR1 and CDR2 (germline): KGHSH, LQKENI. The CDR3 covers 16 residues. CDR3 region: CASSPQGIPRAYEQYF. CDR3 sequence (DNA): TGTGCCAGCTCACCGCAAGGGATTCCCCGAGCCTACGAGCAGTACTTC. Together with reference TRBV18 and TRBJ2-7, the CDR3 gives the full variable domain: NAGVMQNPRHLVRRRGQEARLRCSPMKGHSHVYWYRQLPEEGLKFMVYLQKENIIDESGMPKERFSAEFPKEGPSILRIQQVVRGDSAAYFCASSPQGIPRAYEQYFGPGTRLTVT.

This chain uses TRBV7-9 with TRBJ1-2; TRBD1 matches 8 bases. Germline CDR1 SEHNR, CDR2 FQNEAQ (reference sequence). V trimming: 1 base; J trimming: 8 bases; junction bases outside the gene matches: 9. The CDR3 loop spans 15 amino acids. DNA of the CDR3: TGTGCCAGCAGCTTAGGTCGGACAGGGACTAACGGCTACACCTTC. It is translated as CASSLGRTGTNGYTF.

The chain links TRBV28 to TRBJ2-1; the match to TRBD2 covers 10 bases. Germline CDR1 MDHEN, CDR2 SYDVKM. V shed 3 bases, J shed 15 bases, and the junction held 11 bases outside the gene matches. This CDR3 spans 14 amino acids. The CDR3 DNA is TGTGCCAGCAGTTTGTCGGCTAGCGGGAGCGGTGCGTTCTTC. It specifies CASSLSASGSGAFF.

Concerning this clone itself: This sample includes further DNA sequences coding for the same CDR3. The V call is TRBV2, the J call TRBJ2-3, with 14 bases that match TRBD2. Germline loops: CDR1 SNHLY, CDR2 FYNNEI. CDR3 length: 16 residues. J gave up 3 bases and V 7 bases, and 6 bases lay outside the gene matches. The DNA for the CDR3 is TGTGCCAGCATCGGGACTAGCGGGAGTAAGACAGATACGCAGTATTTT. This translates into CASIGTSGSKTDTQYF.